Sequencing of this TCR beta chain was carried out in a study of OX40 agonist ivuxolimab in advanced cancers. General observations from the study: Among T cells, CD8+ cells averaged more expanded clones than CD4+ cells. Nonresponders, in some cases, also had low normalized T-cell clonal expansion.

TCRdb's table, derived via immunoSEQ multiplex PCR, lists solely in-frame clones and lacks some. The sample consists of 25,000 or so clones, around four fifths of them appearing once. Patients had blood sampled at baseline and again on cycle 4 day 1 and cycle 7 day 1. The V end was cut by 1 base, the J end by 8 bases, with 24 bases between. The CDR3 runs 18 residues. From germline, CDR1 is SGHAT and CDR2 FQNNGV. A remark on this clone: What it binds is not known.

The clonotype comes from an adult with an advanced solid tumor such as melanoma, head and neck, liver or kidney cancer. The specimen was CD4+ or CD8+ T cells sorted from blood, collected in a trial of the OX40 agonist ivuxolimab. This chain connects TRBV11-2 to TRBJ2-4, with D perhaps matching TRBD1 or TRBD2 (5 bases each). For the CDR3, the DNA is TGTGCCAGCAGCTTAGCCGGTCGAGGGGAGTGGCTGGAAGACATTCAGTACTTC. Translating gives CASSLAGRGEWLEDIQYF.